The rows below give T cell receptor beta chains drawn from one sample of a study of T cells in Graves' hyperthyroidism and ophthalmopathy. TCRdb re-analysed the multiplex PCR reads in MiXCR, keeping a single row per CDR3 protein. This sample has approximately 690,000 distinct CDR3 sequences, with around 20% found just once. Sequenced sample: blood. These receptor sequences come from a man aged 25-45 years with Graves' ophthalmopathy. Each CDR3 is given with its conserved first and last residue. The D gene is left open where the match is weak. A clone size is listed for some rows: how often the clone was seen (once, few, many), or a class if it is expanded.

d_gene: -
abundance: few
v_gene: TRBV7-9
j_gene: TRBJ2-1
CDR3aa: CASSRRGGLAYNEQFF
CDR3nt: TGTGCCAGCAGTCGCAGAGGAGGGCTAGCCTACAATGAGCAGTTCTTC

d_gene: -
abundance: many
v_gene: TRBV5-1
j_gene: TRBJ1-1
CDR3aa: CASSLGVTGINTEAFF
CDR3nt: TGCGCCAGCAGCTTGGGGGTGACAGGAATTAACACTGAAGCTTTCTTT

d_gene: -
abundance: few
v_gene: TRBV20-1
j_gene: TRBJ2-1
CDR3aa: CSARLDNNEQFF
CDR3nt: TGCAGTGCTAGACTGGATAACAATGAGCAGTTCTTC

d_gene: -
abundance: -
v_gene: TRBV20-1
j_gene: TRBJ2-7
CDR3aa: CSAEPPRSSYEQYF
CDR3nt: TGCAGTGCTGAGCCCCCGAGAAGCTCCTACGAGCAGTACTTC

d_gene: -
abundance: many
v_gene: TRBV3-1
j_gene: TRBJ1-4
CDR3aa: CASSQDWRQGFNEKLFF
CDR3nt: TGTGCCAGCAGCCAAGATTGGCGGCAGGGCTTTAATGAAAAACTGTTTTTT

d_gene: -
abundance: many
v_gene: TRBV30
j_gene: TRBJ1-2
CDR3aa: CAWSHGALNYGYTF
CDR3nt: TGTGCCTGGAGCCATGGGGCCCTAAACTATGGCTACACCTTC

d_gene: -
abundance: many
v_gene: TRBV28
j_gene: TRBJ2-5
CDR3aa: CASSFFDQGGSQYF
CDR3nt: TGTGCCAGCAGTTTTTTTGACCAGGGGGGTTCCCAGTACTTC

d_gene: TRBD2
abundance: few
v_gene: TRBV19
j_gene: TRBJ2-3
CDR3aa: CASSITAGVSDTQYF
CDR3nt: TGTGCCAGTAGTATCACAGCGGGAGTGTCAGATACGCAGTATTTT

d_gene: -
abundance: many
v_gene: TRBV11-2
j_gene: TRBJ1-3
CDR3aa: CASSFERNTIYF
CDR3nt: TGTGCCAGCAGCTTCGAGAGAAACACCATATATTTT

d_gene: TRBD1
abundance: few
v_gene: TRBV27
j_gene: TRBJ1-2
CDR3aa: CASSYSPGQGINGYTF
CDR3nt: TGTGCCAGCAGTTACAGTCCGGGACAGGGGATTAATGGCTACACCTTC

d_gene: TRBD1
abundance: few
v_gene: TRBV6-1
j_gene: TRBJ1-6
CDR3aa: CASSEPTGYNSPLHF
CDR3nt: TGTGCCAGCAGTGAACCGACAGGGTATAATTCACCCCTCCACTTT

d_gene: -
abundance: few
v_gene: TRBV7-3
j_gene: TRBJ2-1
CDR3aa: CASSPGGSNEQFF
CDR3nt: TGTGCCAGCAGCCCTGGGGGGAGCAATGAGCAGTTCTTC

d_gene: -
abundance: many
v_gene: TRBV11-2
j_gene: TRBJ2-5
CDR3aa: CASSRLQDLQETQYF
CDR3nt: TGTGCCAGCAGCCGTCTACAGGACCTCCAAGAGACCCAGTACTTC

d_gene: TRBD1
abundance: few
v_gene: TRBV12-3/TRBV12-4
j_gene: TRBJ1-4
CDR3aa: CASRRQGTSNEKLFF
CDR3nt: TGTGCCAGCAGGAGACAGGGGACATCTAATGAAAAACTGTTTTTT

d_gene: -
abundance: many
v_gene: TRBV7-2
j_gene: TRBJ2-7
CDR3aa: CASSSQTGPRGSYEQYF
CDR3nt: TGTGCCAGCAGCTCCCAAACGGGACCGAGGGGGTCCTACGAGCAGTACTTC

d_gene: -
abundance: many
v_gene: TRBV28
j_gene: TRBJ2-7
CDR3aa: CASSPSASSYEQYF
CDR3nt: TGTGCCAGCAGTCCCTCCGCAAGCAGCTACGAGCAGTACTTC

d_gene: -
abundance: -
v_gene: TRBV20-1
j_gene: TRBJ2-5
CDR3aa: CSARDRLRAQYF
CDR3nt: TGCAGTGCTAGAGATCGGCTACGAGCCCAGTACTTC

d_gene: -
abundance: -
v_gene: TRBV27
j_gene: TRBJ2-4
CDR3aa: CASSFEGRMWYF
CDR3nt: TGTGCCAGCAGTTTCGAGGGCCGAATGTGGTACTTC

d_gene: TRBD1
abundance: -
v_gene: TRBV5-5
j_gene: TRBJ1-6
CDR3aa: CASSDTGGNSPLHF
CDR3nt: TGTGCCAGCAGCGACACAGGGGGCAATTCACCCCTCCACTTT

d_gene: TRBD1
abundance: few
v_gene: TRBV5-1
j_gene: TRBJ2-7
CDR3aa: CASSLGQGQYEQYF
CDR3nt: TGCGCCAGCAGCCTCGGACAGGGGCAGTACGAGCAGTACTTC

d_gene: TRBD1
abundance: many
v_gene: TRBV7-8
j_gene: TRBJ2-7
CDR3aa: CASSQRTGAYEQYF
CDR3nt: TGTGCCAGCAGCCAGAGGACAGGAGCCTACGAGCAGTACTTC

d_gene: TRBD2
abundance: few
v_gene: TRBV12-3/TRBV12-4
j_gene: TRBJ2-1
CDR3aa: CASSLVEGRVYNEQFF
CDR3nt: TGTGCCAGCAGTTTAGTCGAAGGGAGGGTCTACAATGAGCAGTTCTTC

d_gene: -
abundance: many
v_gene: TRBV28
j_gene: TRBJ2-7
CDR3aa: CASKLETSYEQYF
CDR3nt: TGTGCCAGCAAACTAGAAACTTCCTACGAGCAGTACTTC

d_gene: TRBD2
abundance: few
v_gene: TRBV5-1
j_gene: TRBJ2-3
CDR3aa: CASSFTSGRLWDTQYF
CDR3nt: TGCGCCAGCAGCTTCACTAGCGGACGTCTTTGGGATACGCAGTATTTT

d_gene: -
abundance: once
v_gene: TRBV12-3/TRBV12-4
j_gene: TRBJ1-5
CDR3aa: CASSEAQRGGRDQPQHF
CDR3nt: TGTGCCAGCAGTGAAGCTCAAAGGGGGGGTCGGGATCAGCCCCAGCATTTT

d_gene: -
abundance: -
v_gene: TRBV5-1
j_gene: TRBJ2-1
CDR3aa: CASSLDSGGIYNEQFF
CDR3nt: TGCGCCAGCAGCTTAGATTCGGGTGGGATTTACAATGAGCAGTTCTTC

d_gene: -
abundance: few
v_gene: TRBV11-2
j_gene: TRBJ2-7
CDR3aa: CASSLDSPVRSPHYEQYF
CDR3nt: TGTGCCAGCAGCTTAGATTCCCCCGTCCGGAGTCCCCACTACGAGCAGTACTTC

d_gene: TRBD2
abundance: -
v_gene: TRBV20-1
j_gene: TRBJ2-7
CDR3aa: CSAREGLAGSYEQYF
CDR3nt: TGCAGTGCTAGGGAGGGACTAGCGGGGTCCTACGAGCAGTACTTC

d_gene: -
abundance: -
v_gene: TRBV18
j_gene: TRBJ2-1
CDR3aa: CASSLARGRVKGEQFF
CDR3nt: TGTGCCAGCTCACTCGCTCGAGGGCGCGTGAAAGGTGAGCAGTTCTTC

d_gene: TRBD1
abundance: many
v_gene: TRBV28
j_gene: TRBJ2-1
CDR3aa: CASSKTGQNEQFF
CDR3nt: TGTGCCAGCAGCAAGACAGGGCAGAATGAGCAGTTCTTC

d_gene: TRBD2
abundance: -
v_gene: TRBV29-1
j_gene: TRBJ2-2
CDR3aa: CSADGGADTGELFF
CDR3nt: TGCAGCGCCGACGGGGGGGCGGACACCGGGGAGCTGTTTTTT

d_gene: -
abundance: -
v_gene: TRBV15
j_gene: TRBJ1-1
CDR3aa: CATSRERGNTEAFF
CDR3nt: TGTGCCACCAGCAGAGAGAGAGGGAACACTGAAGCTTTCTTT

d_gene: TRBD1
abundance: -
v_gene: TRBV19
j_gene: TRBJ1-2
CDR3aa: CASSTDRGYYGYTF
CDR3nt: TGTGCCAGTAGTACGGACAGGGGATATTATGGCTACACCTTC

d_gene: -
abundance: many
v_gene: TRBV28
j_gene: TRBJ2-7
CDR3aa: CASSPTGTYVTYEQYF
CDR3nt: TGTGCCAGCAGCCCCACCGGGACTTACGTAACCTACGAGCAGTACTTC

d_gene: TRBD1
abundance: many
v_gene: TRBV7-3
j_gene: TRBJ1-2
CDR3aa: CASSPGQGWDYGYTF
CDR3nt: TGTGCCAGCAGCCCAGGACAGGGGTGGGACTATGGCTACACCTTC

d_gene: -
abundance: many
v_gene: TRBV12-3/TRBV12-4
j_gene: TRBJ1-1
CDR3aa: CASSRRGDTEAFF
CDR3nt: TGTGCCAGCAGTCGAAGAGGGGACACTGAAGCTTTCTTT

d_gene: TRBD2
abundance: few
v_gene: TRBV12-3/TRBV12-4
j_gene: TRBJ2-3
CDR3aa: CASRSGTRPTDTQYF
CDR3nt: TGTGCCAGCAGGTCCGGGACTAGACCCACAGATACGCAGTATTTT

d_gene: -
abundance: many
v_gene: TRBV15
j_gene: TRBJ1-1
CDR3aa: CATSRDLWAVNTEAFF
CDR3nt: TGTGCCACCAGCAGAGATCTCTGGGCCGTGAACACTGAAGCTTTCTTT

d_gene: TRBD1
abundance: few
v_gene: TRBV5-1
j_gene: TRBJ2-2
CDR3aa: CASSLDQTGVAGELFF
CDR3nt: TGCGCCAGCAGCTTGGACCAAACAGGGGTCGCCGGGGAGCTGTTTTTT